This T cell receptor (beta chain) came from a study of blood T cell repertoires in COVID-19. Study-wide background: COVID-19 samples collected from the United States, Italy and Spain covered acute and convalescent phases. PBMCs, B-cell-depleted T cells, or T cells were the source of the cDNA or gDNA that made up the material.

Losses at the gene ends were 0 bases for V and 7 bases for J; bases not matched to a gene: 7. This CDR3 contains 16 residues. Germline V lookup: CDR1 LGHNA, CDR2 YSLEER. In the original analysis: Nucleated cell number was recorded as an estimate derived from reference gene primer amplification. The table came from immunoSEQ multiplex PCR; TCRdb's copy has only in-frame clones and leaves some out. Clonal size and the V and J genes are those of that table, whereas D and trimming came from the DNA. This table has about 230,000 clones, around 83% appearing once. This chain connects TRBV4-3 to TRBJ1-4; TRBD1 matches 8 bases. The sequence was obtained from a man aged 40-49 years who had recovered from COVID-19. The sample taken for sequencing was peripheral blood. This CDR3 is CASSQEARGRSEKLFF. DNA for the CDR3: TGCGCCAGCAGCCAAGAGGCCAGGGGGCGAAGTGAAAAACTGTTTTTT.